This T cell receptor beta chain was sequenced in a study of blood T cell repertoires in COVID-19. Background on the study: Spain, Italy and the United States supplied samples that represented acute and convalescent COVID-19.

Seattle participants joined during active infection and were tracked over time. Germline values: CDR1 SGHDN, CDR2 FVKESK. CDR3 length: 14 amino acids. V lost 1 base and J lost 1; bases outside the gene matches: 1. Sequencing used immunoSEQ multiplex PCR; TCRdb keeps in-frame clones, though not all of them. This table has 250,000 to 400,000 clones, roughly nine tenths appearing once. The chain is built from TRBV14 and TRBJ2-7; 7 bases fit TRBD2. The receptor comes from a woman younger than 45 with COVID-19, enrolled during active disease. The sequenced material came from peripheral blood. This CDR3 reads CASSQGGGSYEQYF. CDR3 DNA: TGTGCCAGCAGCCAAGGGGGGGGATCCTACGAGCAGTACTTC.